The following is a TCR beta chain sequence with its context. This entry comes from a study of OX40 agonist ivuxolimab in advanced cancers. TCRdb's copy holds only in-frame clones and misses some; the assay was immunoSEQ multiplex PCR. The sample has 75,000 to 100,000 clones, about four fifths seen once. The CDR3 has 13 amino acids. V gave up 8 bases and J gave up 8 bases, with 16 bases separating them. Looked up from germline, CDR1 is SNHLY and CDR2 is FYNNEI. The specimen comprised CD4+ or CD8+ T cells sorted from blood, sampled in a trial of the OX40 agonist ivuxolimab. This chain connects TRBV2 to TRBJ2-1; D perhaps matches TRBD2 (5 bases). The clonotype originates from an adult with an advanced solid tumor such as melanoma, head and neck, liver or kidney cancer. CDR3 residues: CASSRNGEYEQFF. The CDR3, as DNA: TGTGCCAGCTCGCGGAACGGGGAATATGAGCAGTTCTTC.